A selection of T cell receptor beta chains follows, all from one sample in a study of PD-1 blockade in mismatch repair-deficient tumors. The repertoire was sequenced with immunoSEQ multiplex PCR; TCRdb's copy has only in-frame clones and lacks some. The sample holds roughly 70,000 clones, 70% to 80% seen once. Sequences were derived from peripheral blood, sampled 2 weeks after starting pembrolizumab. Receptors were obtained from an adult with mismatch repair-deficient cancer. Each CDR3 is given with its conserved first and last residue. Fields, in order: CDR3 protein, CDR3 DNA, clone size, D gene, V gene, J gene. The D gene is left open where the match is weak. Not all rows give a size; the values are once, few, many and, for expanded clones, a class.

CASSLPGQLRGQNIQYF	TGTGCCAGCAGTTTACCGGGACAGCTTAGAGGCCAAAACATTCAGTACTTC	few	TRBD1	TRBV11-2	TRBJ2-4
CASSGVEQFF	TGTGCCAGCAGCGGTGTGGAGCAGTTCTTC	NA	NA	TRBV2	TRBJ2-1
CAWGTGGSNEKLFF	TGTGCCTGGGGGACAGGGGGTTCTAATGAAAAACTGTTTTTT	NA	TRBD1	TRBV30	TRBJ1-4
CASSYSGQGVEAFF	TGTGCCAGCAGTTACTCTGGACAGGGTGTTGAAGCTTTCTTT	NA	TRBD1	TRBV6-6	TRBJ1-1
CASSVSGEQFF	TGTGCCAGCAGCGTATCTGGCGAGCAGTTCTTC	NA	NA	TRBV9	TRBJ2-1
CASSLTGEVTGELFF	TGCGCCAGCAGCTTGACGGGAGAGGTCACCGGGGAGCTGTTTTTT	NA	NA	TRBV5-1	TRBJ2-2
CASSSGLAGGADTQYF	TGCGCCAGCAGCTCGGGACTAGCGGGAGGAGCAGATACGCAGTATTTT	once	TRBD2	TRBV5-1	TRBJ2-3
CASSSRGTRNYYEQYF	TGTGCCAGCAGCAGCAGAGGGACAAGGAACTACTACGAGCAGTACTTC	once	NA	TRBV11-2	TRBJ2-7
CASSPVGSGEQYF	TGTGCCAGCTCACCAGTCGGGAGCGGCGAGCAGTACTTC	NA	NA	TRBV18	TRBJ2-7
CASSLDDGEQYF	TGTGCCAGCAGCTTAGATGATGGCGAGCAGTACTTC	NA	NA	TRBV7-3	TRBJ2-7
CASSRGGQGASVNYGYTF	TGTGCCAGCAGCCGAGGCGGACAGGGGGCCTCGGTTAACTATGGCTACACCTTC	NA	TRBD1	TRBV5-4	TRBJ1-2